The following is a T cell receptor beta chain sequence with its context. The antigen is unknown. The data were produced by immunoSEQ multiplex PCR, yet TCRdb's version contains in-frame clones alone and is incomplete. Among roughly 18,000 clones, more than 70% were seen once, and the ten largest hold about 20%. This record belongs to a study of PD-1 blockade in classical Hodgkin lymphoma. Study findings and constraints: At C4D1, TCR diversity had climbed significantly for CD4+ cells, though not for CD8+ cells. Newly diagnosed patients reportedly had lower baseline TCR diversity than healthy donors.

Time point defined: cycle 4 day 1 (C4D1), after 6 weeks of nivolumab. Brentuximab vedotin exposure varied, and every patient relapsed after autologous stem cell transplantation. This sequence was found in a human donor with classical Hodgkin lymphoma. Sample: peripheral blood mononuclear cells (PBMCs), taken before the fourth cycle of nivolumab.

DNA of the CDR3: TGTGCCAGCAGTTTCCAGTCCTCCCTCCACTTT. Its protein product is CASSFQSSLHF. The chain joins TRBV28 to TRBJ1-6; D not resolved. This CDR3 spans 11 amino acids. The V and J ends lost 3 bases and 14 bases respectively, with 8 bases between them. Germline V CDR1 and CDR2: MDHEN, SYDVKM. Full variable domain (remainder filled in from reference TRBV28 and TRBJ1-6): DVKVTQSSRYLVKRTGEKVFLECVQDMDHENMFWYRQDPGLGLRLIYFSYDVKMKEKGDIPEGYSVSREKKERFSLILESASTNQTSMYLCASSFQSSLHFGNGTRLTVT.